This T cell receptor beta chain was retrieved from a study of CDR3 diversity in severe acne. One entry per CDR3 protein results from TCRdb running MiXCR on the PCR reads. This repertoire shows more than 80,000 distinct CDR3 sequences, less than 65% found once; its top ten account for 11%. This receptor was identified in a male donor with severe acne vulgaris. The sample taken for sequencing was blood.

CDR3 in amino acids: CASSASTYEQYF. Written as DNA, the CDR3 is TGTGCCAGCAGCGCTAGCACCTACGAGCAGTACTTC. This chain connects TRBV5-4 to TRBJ2-7, with a weak D call TRBD2 (5 bases). CDR1 SGHNT and CDR2 YYREEE come from the germline V gene (reference sequence). The V end was cut by 4 bases, the J end by 2 bases, with 7 bases between. This CDR3 is 12 amino acids long.